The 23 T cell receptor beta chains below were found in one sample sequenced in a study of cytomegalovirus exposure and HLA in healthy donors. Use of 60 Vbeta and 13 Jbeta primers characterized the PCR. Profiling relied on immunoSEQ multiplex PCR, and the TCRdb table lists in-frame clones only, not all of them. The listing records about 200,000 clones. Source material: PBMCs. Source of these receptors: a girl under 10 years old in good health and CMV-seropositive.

The CDR3 region has the DNA TGTGCCAGCAGCGTCGGGACCGGAGGGGATACGCAGTATTTT. Encoded protein: CASSVGTGGDTQYF. The genes are TRBV9 and TRBJ2-3; perhaps TRBD2 as D (6 bases). The CDR3 is 14 residues long. Trimming stripped 2 bases from V and 6 bases from J, with 13 bases between. CDR1 is SGDLS, CDR2 YYNGEE, per germline.

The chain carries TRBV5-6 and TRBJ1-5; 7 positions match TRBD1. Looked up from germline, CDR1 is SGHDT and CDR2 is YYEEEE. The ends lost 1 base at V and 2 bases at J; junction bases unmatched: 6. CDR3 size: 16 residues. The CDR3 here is CASSLFRGTGNQPQHF. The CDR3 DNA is TGTGCCAGCAGCTTGTTTAGGGGGACAGGCAATCAGCCCCAGCATTTT.

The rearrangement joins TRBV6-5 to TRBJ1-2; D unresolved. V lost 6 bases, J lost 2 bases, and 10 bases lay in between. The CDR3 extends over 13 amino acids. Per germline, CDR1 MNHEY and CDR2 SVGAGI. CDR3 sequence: CASRSDKNYGYTF. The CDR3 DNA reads TGTGCCAGCAGGAGTGACAAAAACTATGGCTACACCTTC.

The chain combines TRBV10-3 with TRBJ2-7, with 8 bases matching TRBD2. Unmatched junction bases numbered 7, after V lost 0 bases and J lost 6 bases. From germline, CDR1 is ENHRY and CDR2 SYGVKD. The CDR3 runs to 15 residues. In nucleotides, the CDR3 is TGTGCCATCAGTGAGTCAGCGGGAGTTTCCCGCGAGCAGTACTTC. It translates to CAISESAGVSREQYF.

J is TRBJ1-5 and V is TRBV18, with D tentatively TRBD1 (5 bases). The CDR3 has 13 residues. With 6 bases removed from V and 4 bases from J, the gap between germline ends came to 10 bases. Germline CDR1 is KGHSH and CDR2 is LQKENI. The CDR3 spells CASSTGVNQPQHF. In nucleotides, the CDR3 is TGTGCCAGCTCCACGGGGGTGAATCAGCCCCAGCATTTT.

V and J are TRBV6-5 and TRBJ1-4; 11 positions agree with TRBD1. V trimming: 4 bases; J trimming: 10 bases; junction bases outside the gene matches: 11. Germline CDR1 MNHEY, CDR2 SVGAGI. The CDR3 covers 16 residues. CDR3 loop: CASSFSAGTGGGKLFF. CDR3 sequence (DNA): TGTGCCAGCAGTTTTTCCGCCGGGACAGGGGGTGGAAAACTGTTTTTT.

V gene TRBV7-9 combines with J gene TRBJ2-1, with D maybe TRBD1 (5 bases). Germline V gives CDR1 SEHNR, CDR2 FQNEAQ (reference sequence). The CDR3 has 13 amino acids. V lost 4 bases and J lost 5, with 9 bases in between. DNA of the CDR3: TGTGCCAGCAGCTCCTTCAGGGACAATGAGCAGTTCTTC. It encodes CASSSFRDNEQFF.

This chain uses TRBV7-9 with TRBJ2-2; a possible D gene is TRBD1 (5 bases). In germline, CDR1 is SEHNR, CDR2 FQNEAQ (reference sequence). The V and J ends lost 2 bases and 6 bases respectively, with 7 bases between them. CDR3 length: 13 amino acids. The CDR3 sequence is CASSLKGPGELFF. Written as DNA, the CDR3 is TGTGCCAGCAGCTTAAAGGGGCCCGGGGAGCTGTTTTTT.

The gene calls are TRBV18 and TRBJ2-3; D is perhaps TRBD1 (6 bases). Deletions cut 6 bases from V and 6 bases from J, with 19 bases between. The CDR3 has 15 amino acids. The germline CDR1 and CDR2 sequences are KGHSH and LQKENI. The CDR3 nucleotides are TGTGCCAGCTCGCCGATGAGACAGGCACGGGATACGCAGTATTTT. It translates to CASSPMRQARDTQYF.

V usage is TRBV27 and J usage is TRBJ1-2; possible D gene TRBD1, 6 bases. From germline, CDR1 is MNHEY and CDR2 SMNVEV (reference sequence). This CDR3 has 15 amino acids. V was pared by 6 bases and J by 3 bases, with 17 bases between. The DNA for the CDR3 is TGTGCCAGCAGATGGCGGGGGGGCGCGCACTATGGCTACACCTTC. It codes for CASRWRGGAHYGYTF.

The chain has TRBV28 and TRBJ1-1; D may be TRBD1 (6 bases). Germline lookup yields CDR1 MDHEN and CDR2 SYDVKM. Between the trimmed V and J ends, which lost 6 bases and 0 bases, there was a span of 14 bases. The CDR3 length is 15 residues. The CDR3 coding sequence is TGTGCCAGCAGCCCCCGTAGGGGGTTGAACACTGAAGCTTTCTTT. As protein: CASSPRRGLNTEAFF.

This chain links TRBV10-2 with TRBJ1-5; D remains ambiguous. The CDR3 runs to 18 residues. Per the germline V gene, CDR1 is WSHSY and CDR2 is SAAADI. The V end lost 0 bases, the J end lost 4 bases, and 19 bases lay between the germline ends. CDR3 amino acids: CASSESTVRKSGNQPQHF. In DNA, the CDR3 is TGCGCCAGCAGTGAGTCCACCGTCAGAAAGTCCGGGAATCAGCCCCAGCATTTT.

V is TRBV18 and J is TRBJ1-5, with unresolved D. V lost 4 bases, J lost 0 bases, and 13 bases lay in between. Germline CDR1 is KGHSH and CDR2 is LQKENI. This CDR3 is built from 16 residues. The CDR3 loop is CASSLTLEYSNQPQHF. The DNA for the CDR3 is TGTGCCAGCTCACTTACCTTGGAGTATAGCAATCAGCCCCAGCATTTT. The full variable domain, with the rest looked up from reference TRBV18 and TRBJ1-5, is NAGVMQNPRHLVRRRGQEARLRCSPMKGHSHVYWYRQLPEEGLKFMVYLQKENIIDESGMPKERFSAEFPKEGPSILRIQQVVRGDSAAYFCASSLTLEYSNQPQHFGDGTRLSIL.

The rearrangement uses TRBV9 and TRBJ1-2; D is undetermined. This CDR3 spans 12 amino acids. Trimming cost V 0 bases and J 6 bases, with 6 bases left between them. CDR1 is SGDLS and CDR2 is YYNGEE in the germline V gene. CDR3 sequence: CASSVAFNGYTF. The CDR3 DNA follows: TGTGCCAGCAGCGTAGCTTTTAATGGCTACACCTTC.

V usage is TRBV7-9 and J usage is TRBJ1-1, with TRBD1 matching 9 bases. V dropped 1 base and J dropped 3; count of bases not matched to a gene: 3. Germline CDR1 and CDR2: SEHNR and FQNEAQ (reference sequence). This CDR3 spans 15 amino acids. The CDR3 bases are TGTGCCAGCAGCTTAGTCCGGACAGGGGACACTGAAGCTTTCTTT. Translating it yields CASSLVRTGDTEAFF.

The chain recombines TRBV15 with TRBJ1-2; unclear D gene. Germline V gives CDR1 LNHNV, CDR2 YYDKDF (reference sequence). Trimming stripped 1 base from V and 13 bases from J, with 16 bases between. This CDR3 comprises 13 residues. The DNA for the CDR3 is TGTGCCACCAGCAGAGGGGTCGGGTCGGGATGCACCTTC. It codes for CATSRGVGSGCTF.

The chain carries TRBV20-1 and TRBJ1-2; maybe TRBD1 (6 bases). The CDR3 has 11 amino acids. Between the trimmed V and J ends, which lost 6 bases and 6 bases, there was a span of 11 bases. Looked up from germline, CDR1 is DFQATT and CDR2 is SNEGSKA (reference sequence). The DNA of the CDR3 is TGCAGTGCACAAAAGGGGGATGGCTACACCTTC. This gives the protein CSAQKGDGYTF.

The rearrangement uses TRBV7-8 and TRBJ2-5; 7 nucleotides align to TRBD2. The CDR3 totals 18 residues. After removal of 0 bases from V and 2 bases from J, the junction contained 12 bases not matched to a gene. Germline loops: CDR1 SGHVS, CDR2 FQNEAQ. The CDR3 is CASSLALGEGWRQETQYF. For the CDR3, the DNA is TGTGCCAGCAGCTTAGCGCTGGGGGAGGGCTGGAGGCAAGAGACCCAGTACTTC.

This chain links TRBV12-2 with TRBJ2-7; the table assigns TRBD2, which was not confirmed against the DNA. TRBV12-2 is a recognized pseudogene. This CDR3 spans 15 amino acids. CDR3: CASRLEPPVLYEQYF. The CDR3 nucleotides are TGTGCAAGTCGCCTCGAGCCTCCTGTTCTTTACGAGCAGTACTTC.

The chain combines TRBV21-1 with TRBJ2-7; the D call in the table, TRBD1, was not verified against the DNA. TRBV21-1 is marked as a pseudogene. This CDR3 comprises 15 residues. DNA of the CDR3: TGTGCCAGCCCTTCCAGACCAGGGGGCCTGTACGAGCAGTACTTC. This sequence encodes CASPSRPGGLYEQYF.

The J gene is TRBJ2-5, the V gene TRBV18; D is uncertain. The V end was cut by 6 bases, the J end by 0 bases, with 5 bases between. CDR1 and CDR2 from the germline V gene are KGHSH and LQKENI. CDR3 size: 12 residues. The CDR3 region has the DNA TGTGCCAGCTCCCAGTACCAAGAGACCCAGTACTTC. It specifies CASSQYQETQYF.

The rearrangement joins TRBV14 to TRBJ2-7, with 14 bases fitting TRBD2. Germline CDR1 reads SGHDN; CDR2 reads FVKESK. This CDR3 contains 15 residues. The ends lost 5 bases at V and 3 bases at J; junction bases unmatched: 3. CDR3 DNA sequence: TGTGCCAGCAGCGACGGGACTAGCGGGGGCTACGAGCAGTACTTC. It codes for CASSDGTSGGYEQYF.

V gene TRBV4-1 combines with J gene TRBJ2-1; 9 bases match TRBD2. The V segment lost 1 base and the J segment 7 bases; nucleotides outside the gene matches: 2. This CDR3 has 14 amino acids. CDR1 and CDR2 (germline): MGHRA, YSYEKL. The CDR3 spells CASSQGLADNEQFF. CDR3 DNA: TGCGCCAGCAGCCAAGGACTAGCGGATAATGAGCAGTTCTTC.